This T cell receptor beta chain was captured by sequencing in a study of healthy donors' naive CD4 and CD8 T cells. Background on the study: For TCR alpha, new primers spanned all functional IMGT alpha genes.

To note about this clonotype: Its target is not known.

Naive T cells were sorted: CD4+CD8-CD45RO-CD45RA+ for CD4+, CD8+CD4-CD45RA+CD27bright for CD8+. A linear amplification protocol produced the TCR libraries from around 510 ng of total RNA. TCRdb redid the calling of the reads with MiXCR, one entry per CDR3 protein. The data contain roughly 200,000 distinct CDR3 sequences, over 60% of them seen just once; the ten biggest clones take up approximately 2.5%. General observations from the study: CDR3 charge plus V and J genes appeared to account for approximately 12% of CD4/CD8 variance. Most V and J genes were reportedly biased between naive CD4+ and CD8+ cells.

This sequence originates from a pool of human donors in good health; the sample pools cells from several healthy donors. Sequences were obtained from naive CD4+ and CD8+ T cells sorted from blood, pooled from several donors.

The CDR3 reads CASSEERKQYF. In DNA form, the CDR3 reads TGTGCCAGCAGTGAAGAGCGAAAGCAGTACTTC. The chain links TRBV6-1 to TRBJ2-7; unclear D gene. Deletions cut 1 base from V and 8 bases from J, with 6 bases between. Germline V gene sequence: CDR1 MNHNS, CDR2 SASEGT. CDR3 length: 11 amino acids.